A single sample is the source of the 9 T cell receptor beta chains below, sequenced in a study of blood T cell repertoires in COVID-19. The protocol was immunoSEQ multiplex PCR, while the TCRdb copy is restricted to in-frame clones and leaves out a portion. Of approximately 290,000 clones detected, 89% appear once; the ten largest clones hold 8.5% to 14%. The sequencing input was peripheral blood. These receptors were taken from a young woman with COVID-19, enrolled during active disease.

The CDR3 here is CASSFPQGRDEQYF. The CDR3 coding sequence is TGTGCCAGCAGCTTCCCACAGGGTCGGGACGAGCAGTACTTC. The chain couples TRBV5-6 to TRBJ2-7, with D tentatively TRBD1 (6 bases). The CDR3 loop spans 14 amino acids. V was cut by 2 bases and J by 5 bases, with 14 bases left in between. Germline values: CDR1 SGHDT, CDR2 YYEEEE.

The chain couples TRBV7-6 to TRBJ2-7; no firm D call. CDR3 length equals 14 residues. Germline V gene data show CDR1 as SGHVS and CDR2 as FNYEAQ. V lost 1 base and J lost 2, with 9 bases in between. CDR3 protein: CASSLGPTTYEQYF. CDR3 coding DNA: TGTGCCAGCAGCTTAGGGCCCACCACCTACGAGCAGTACTTC.

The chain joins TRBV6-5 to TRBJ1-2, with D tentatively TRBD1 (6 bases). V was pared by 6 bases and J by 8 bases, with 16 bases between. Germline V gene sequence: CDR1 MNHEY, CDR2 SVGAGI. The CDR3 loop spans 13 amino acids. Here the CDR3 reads CASRDRLRGGYTF. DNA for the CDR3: TGTGCCAGCAGGGACCGGCTCAGGGGAGGCTACACCTTC.

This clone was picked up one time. CDR3 loop: CASSRNSPLHF. In nucleotides, the CDR3 is TGTGCCAGCAGTCGGAATTCACCCCTCCACTTT. This rearrangement joins TRBV12-3 or TRBV12-4 to TRBJ1-6; D remains ambiguous. V was trimmed by 5 bases and J by 7 bases, leaving 3 bases between them. The CDR3 has 11 residues.

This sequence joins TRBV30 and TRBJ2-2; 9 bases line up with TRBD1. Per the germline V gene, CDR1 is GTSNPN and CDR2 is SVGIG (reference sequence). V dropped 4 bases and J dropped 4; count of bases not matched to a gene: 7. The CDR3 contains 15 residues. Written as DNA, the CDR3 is TGTGCCTGGACCCAGTGGACAGGGGTCACCGGGGAGCTGTTTTTT. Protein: CAWTQWTGVTGELFF.

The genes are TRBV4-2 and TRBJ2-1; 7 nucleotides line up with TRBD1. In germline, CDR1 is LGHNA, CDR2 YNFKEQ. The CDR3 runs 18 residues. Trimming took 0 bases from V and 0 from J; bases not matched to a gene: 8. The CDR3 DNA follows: TGTGCCAGCAGCCAAGATCCGACAGGGTCAAGCTCCTACAATGAGCAGTTCTTC. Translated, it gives CASSQDPTGSSSYNEQFF.

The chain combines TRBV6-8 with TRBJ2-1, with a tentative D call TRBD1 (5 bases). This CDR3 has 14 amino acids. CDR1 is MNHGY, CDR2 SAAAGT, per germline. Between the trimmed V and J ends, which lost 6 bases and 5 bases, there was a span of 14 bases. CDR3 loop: CASRTGRADNEQFF. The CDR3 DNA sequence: TGTGCCAGCAGAACAGGAAGGGCCGACAATGAGCAGTTCTTC.

This CDR3 is CASSLGGGVTGELFF. DNA of the CDR3: TGTGCCAGCAGCTTAGGCGGGGGAGTCACCGGGGAGCTGTTTTTT. J is TRBJ2-2 and V is TRBV13, with a tentative D call TRBD2 (6 bases). Trimming pared 0 bases from V and 4 bases from J, leaving 9 bases between. Germline V gene data show CDR1 as PRHDT and CDR2 as FYEKMQ (reference sequence). The CDR3 length is 15 residues. Full variable domain (outside the CDR3, taken from reference TRBV13 and TRBJ2-2): AAGVIQSPRHLIKEKRETATLKCYPIPRHDTVYWYQQGPGQDPQFLISFYEKMQSDKGSIPDRFSAQQFSDYHSELNMSSLELGDSALYFCASSLGGGVTGELFFGEGSRLTVL.

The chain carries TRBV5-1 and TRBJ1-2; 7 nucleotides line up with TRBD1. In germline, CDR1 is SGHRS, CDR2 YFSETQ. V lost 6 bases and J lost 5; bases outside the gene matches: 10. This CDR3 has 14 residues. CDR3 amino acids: CASTQQGTPYGYTF. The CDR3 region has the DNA TGCGCCAGCACTCAACAGGGGACTCCGTATGGCTACACCTTC.